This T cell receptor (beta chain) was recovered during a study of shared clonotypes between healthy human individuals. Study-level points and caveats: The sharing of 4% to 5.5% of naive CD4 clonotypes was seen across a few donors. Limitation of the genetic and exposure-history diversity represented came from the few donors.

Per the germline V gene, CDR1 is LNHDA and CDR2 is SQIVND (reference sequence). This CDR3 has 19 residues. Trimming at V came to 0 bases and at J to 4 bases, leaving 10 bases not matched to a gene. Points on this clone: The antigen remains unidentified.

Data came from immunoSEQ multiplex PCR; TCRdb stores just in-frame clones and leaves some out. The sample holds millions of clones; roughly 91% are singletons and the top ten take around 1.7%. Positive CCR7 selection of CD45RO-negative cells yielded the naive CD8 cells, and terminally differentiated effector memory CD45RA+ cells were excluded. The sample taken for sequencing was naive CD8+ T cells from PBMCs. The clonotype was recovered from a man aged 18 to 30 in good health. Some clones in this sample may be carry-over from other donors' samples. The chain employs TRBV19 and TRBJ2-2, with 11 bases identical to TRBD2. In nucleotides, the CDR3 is TGTGCCAGTAGTATAGATAGGACTAGCGGGTTGACCAGCACCGGGGAGCTGTTTTTT. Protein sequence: CASSIDRTSGLTSTGELFF.